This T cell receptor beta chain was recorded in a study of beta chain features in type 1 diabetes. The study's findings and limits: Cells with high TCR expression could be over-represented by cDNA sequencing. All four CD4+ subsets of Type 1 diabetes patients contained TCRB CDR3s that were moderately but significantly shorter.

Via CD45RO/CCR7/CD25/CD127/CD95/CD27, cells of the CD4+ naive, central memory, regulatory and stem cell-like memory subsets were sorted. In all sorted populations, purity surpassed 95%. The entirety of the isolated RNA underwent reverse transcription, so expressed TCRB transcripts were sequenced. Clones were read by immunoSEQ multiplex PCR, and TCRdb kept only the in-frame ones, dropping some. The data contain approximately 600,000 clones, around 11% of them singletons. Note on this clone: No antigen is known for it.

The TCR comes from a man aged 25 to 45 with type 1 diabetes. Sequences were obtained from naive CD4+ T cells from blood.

CDR3 in amino acids: CASSEEAPAETQYF. The CDR3 nucleotides are TGTGCCAGCAGTGAAGAGGCCCCAGCGGAGACCCAGTACTTC. The chain links TRBV2 to TRBJ2-5; D not certain. Germline CDR1 is SNHLY and CDR2 is FYNNEI. Trimming removed 1 base at V and 5 bases at J, with 11 bases between. The CDR3 spans 14 residues.